This T cell receptor beta chain was sequenced during a study of blood T cell repertoires in COVID-19. CDR1 MNHEY and CDR2 SMNVEV come from the germline V gene (reference sequence). Trimming removed 3 bases from V and 6 bases from J, with 15 bases in between. The CDR3 contains 15 residues. Profiling relied on immunoSEQ multiplex PCR, and the TCRdb table lists in-frame clones only, not all of them. Of fewer than 350,000 clones in the sample, about 90% were seen once. This clone was recorded once. The V and J genes are TRBV27 and TRBJ2-1; D may be TRBD2 (5 bases). The sequencing input was peripheral blood. This receptor was identified in a woman aged 25 to 39 with COVID-19, enrolled during active disease. CDR3 in DNA: TGTGCCAGCAGTTTGTCCCGGGGATCGGTCAATGAGCAGTTCTTC. Amino acids: CASSLSRGSVNEQFF.